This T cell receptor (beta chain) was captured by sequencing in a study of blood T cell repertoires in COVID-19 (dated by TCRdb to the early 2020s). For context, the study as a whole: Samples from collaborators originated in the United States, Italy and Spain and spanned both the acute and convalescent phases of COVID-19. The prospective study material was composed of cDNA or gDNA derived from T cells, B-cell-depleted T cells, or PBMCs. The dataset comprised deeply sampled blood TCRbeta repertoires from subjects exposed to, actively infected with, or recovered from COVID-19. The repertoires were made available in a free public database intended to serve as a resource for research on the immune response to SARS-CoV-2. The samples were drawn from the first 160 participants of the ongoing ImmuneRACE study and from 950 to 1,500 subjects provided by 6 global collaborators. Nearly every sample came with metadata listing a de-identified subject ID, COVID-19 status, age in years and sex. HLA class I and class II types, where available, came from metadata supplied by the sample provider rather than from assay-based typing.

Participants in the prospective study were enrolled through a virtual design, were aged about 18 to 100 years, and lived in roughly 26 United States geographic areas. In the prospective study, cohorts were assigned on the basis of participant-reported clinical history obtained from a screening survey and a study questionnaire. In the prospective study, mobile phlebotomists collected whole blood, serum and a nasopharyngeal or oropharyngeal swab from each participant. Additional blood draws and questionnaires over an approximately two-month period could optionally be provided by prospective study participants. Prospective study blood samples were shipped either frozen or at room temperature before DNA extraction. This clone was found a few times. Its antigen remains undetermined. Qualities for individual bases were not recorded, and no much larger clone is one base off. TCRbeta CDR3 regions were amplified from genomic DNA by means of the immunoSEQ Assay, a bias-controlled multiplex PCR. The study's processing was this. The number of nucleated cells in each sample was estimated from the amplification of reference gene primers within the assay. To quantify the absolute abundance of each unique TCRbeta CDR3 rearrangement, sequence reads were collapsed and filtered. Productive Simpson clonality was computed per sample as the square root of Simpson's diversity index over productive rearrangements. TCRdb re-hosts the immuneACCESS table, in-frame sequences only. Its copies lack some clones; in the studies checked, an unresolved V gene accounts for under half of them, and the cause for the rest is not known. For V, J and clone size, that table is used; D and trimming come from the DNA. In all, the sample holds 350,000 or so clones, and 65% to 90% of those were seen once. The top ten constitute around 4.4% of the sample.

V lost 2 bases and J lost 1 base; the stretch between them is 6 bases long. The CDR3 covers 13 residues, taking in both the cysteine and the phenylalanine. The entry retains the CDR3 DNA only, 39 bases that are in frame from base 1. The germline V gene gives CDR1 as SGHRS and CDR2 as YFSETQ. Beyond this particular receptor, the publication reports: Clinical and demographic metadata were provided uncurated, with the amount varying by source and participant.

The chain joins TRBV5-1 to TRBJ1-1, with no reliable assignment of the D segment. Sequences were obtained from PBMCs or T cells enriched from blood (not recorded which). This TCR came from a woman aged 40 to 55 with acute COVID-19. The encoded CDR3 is CASSFVRNTEAFF. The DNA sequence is TGCGCCAGCAGCTTTGTTAGGAACACTGAAGCTTTCTTT. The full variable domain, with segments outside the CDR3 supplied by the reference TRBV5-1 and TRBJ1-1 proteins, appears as KAGVTQTPRYLIKTRGQQVTLSCSPISGHRSVSWYQQTPGQGLQFLFEYFSETQRNKGNFPGRFSGRQFSNSRSEMNVSTLELGDSALYLCASSFVRNTEAFFGQGTRLTVV.